The next 26 T cell receptor beta chains were all read from a single sample in a study of vaccination and CD4 T cells after COVID-19. The Oncomine TCR Beta short-read assay was what sequenced the DNA obtained from cultured CD4+ T cells. TCRdb re-derived calls from the PCR reads in MiXCR, one entry per CDR3 protein. The sample has 3,800 or so distinct CDR3 sequences; about two fifths are singletons. Antigens of these TCRs are unknown. Treatment noted: approximately 9-day PBMC culture with coronavirus spike peptide pools or control peptides (ViraFEST assay). The sequenced sample was CD4+ T cells from blood, cultured in vitro. The receptors shown here come from a human donor who had recovered from COVID-19.

The V and J genes are TRBV7-2 and TRBJ2-3; D gene uncertain. This CDR3 is 15 amino acids long. V was cut by 4 bases and J by 4 bases, with 15 bases left in between. Germline V gene data show CDR1 as SGHTA and CDR2 as FQGNSA. The CDR3 spells CASSSTSVLPDTQYF. Here the CDR3 DNA reads TGTGCCAGCAGCTCCACTTCGGTCCTCCCAGATACGCAGTATTTT. The whole variable domain, filled in from reference TRBV7-2 and TRBJ2-3, reads GAGVSQSPSNKVTEKGKDVELRCDPISGHTALYWYRQSLGQGLEFLIYFQGNSAPDKSGLPSDRFSAERTGGSVSTLTIQRTQQEDSAVYLCASSSTSVLPDTQYFGPGTRLTVL.

The chain couples TRBV24-1 to TRBJ2-3; TRBD1 is a possible D gene (6 bases). V lost 2 bases, J lost 1 base, and 18 bases lay in between. There are 18 residues in the CDR3. From germline, CDR1 is KGHDR and CDR2 SFDVKD. The DNA of the CDR3 is TGTGCCACCAGTGATTCGTTCGGGTCAGGGGCTGGCACAGATACGCAGTATTTT. This sequence encodes CATSDSFGSGAGTDTQYF.

This clonotype was counted a single time. This chain links TRBV5-4 with TRBJ2-3; D gene uncertain. CDR1 and CDR2 from the germline V gene are SGHNT and YYREEE (reference sequence). The CDR3 totals 14 residues. The V end was cut by 4 bases, the J end by 1 base, with 10 bases between. CDR3 amino acids: CASSDRAGTDTQYF. As DNA, the CDR3 is TGTGCCAGCAGCGATAGAGCTGGCACAGATACGCAGTATTTT.

This clonotype was detected only a few times. The V gene is TRBV6-1, the J gene TRBJ2-7; 8 bases match TRBD2. The junction had 6 bases not matched to a gene; V was cut back by 5 bases and J by 9 bases. The CDR3 covers 12 residues. Per the germline V gene, CDR1 is MNHNS and CDR2 is SASEGT. The CDR3 loop reads CASSPVAGLQYF. The DNA of the CDR3 is TGTGCCAGCAGTCCCGTAGCGGGATTGCAGTACTTC.

The gene calls are TRBV7-3 and TRBJ2-7; no definite D call. This CDR3 contains 13 residues. Trimming stripped 0 bases from V and 7 bases from J, with 10 bases between. Germline CDR1 is SGHTA and CDR2 is FQGTGA. CDR3 protein: CASSLTGSGEQYF. The CDR3 DNA follows: TGTGCCAGCAGCTTAACAGGGTCAGGAGAGCAGTACTTC.

The V and J genes are TRBV2 and TRBJ1-2; tentatively, D is TRBD1 (6 bases). The CDR3 length is 13 residues. Per germline, CDR1 SNHLY and CDR2 FYNNEI. Trimming removed 6 bases at V and 8 bases at J, with 16 bases between. CDR3 sequence (DNA): TGTGCCAGCAGGACAGGACCTAGCAAGGGCTACACCTTC. Amino acid sequence: CASRTGPSKGYTF.

The sample holds a few counts of this clonotype. The V call is TRBV20-1, the J call TRBJ1-1; a possible D gene is TRBD1 (6 bases). Between the trimmed V and J ends, which lost 4 bases and 3 bases, there was a span of 15 bases. The CDR3 loop spans 14 amino acids. The germline gives CDR1 DFQATT, CDR2 SNEGSKA (reference sequence). DNA for the CDR3: TGCAGTGCTAAGCTAGGGGGGCAGGACACTGAAGCTTTCTTT. This translates into CSAKLGGQDTEAFF.

This clonotype was picked up a small number of times. This chain uses TRBV6-2 or TRBV6-3 with TRBJ2-5, with TRBD1 identical over 7 bases. The CDR3 extends over 22 amino acids. CDR1 MNHEY and CDR2 SVGEGT come from the germline V gene. V trimming: 3 bases; J trimming: 5 bases; junction bases outside the gene matches: 30. CDR3 region: CASSYPLRPPTHSTGVTETQYF. The CDR3 DNA reads TGTGCCAGCAGTTATCCCTTACGCCCTCCGACCCACTCCACAGGGGTGACGGAGACCCAGTACTTC.

This clonotype has only a few counts. The V gene is TRBV20-1, the J gene TRBJ2-4, with a tentative D call TRBD2 (6 bases). The V gene lost 6 bases and the J gene lost 2 bases, with 14 bases spanning the gap. The CDR3 extends over 14 amino acids. From germline, CDR1 is DFQATT and CDR2 SNEGSKA (reference sequence). The CDR3 DNA reads TGCAGTGCCTACGGACGGGGGACCAAAAACATTCAGTACTTC. Protein: CSAYGRGTKNIQYF.

V and J are TRBV18 and TRBJ1-5; TRBD1 matches at 7 bases. Germline lookup yields CDR1 KGHSH and CDR2 LQKENI. This CDR3 comprises 15 residues. With V trimmed by 6 bases and J by 0 bases, 5 bases remained unmatched. The DNA for the CDR3 is TGTGCCAGCTCCCACAGGGGTGATAGCAATCAGCCCCAGCATTTT. Amino acids: CASSHRGDSNQPQHF.

The chain joins TRBV4-2 to TRBJ2-7, with 12 bases fitting TRBD2. CDR1 is LGHNA and CDR2 is YNFKEQ in the germline V gene. The CDR3 loop spans 15 amino acids. Trimming cost V 6 bases and J 0 bases; bases outside gene matches: 3. This chain's CDR3 is CASRKTSGSSYEQYF. DNA for the CDR3: TGTGCCAGCAGGAAGACTAGCGGGAGCTCCTACGAGCAGTACTTC.

This clonotype is labeled as large. The chain's CDR3 is CASSFFRGGGELFF. The CDR3 bases are TGTGCCAGCAGCTTCTTCAGGGGAGGCGGGGAGCTGTTTTTT. V gene TRBV7-8 combines with J gene TRBJ2-2, with D perhaps TRBD1 or TRBD2 (6 bases each). This CDR3 has 14 residues. The V gene lost 3 bases and the J gene lost 7 bases, with 12 bases spanning the gap. CDR1 is SGHVS and CDR2 is FQNEAQ in the germline V gene.

This clonotype is classed as medium-sized. J is TRBJ1-5 and V is TRBV15; D remains ambiguous. This CDR3 region has 13 residues. Germline V gene data show CDR1 as LNHNV and CDR2 as YYDKDF (reference sequence). Trimming took 5 bases from V and 6 from J, leaving 11 bases between them. DNA of the CDR3: TGTGCCACCAGCCCAAGAGAGGCTCAGCCCCAGCATTTT. Amino acid sequence: CATSPREAQPQHF.

The CDR3 sequence is CASSYSARPSSGNTIYF. The DNA of the CDR3 is TGTGCCAGCAGTTACTCGGCCAGGCCCAGCTCTGGAAACACCATATATTTT. The chain is built from TRBV6-5 and TRBJ1-3; D unresolved. The CDR3 covers 17 residues. The germline V and J ends were trimmed by 0 bases and 0 bases, with 12 bases remaining between them. Germline loops: CDR1 MNHEY, CDR2 SVGAGI.

Within the sample, this clonotype is large. The rearrangement joins TRBV20-1 to TRBJ2-7, with TRBD1 identical over 9 bases. The CDR3 contains 13 residues. The germline V gene has CDR1 DFQATT and CDR2 SNEGSKA (reference sequence). Losses at the gene ends were 6 bases for V and 2 bases for J; bases not matched to a gene: 5. CDR3 bases: TGCAGTGCCGAGGGGGACAGGGCCTACGAGCAGTACTTC. Its protein is CSAEGDRAYEQYF.

The rearrangement joins TRBV6-1 to TRBJ1-2, with TRBD1 matching over 7 bases. The V segment lost 6 bases and the J segment 8 bases; nucleotides outside the gene matches: 12. The CDR3 covers 14 residues. CDR1 is MNHNS, CDR2 SASEGT, per germline. CDR3 DNA: TGTGCCAGCAGACGACAGGGAAGTACTGTGGGCTACACCTTC. This codes for CASRRQGSTVGYTF.

The CDR3 region has the DNA TGTGCCAGCAGCTGGAGAAGACTAGCGGGAGATGAGACCCAGTACTTC. This translates into CASSWRRLAGDETQYF. V gene TRBV7-9 combines with J gene TRBJ2-5, with 12 bases that match TRBD2. Germline assignment: CDR1 SEHNR and CDR2 FQNEAQ (reference sequence). V lost 4 bases to trimming and J lost 5 bases; unmatched junction nucleotides: 8. The CDR3 totals 16 residues.

The chain links TRBV30 to TRBJ1-5; a weak D match, TRBD1 (5 bases). The CDR3 consists of 13 residues. Germline CDR1 GTSNPN, CDR2 SVGIG (reference sequence). Trimming took 0 bases from V and 4 from J, leaving 7 bases between them. CDR3 protein: CAWSVRQNQPQHF. As DNA, the CDR3 is TGTGCCTGGAGTGTAAGACAGAATCAGCCCCAGCATTTT. The variable domain in full, completed from reference TRBV30 and TRBJ1-5, reads SQTIHQWPATLVQPVGSPLSLECTVEGTSNPNLYWYRQAAGRGLQLLFYSVGIGQISSEVPQNLSASRPQDRQFILSSKKLLLSDSGFYLCAWSVRQNQPQHFGDGTRLSIL.

This clonotype was found once. This chain uses TRBV4-2 with TRBJ1-2, with D possibly matching TRBD1 (5 bases). Germline V gene sequence: CDR1 LGHNA, CDR2 YNFKEQ. CDR3 size: 14 residues. V lost 0 bases and J 3 bases, leaving 8 bases between the germline ends. The CDR3 region has the DNA TGTGCCAGCAGCCAAGATATGGGGGACTATGGCTACACCTTC. Translation: CASSQDMGDYGYTF.

The chain combines TRBV28 with TRBJ2-3, with D perhaps matching TRBD1 (6 bases). Germline CDR1 is MDHEN and CDR2 is SYDVKM. The CDR3 loop spans 14 amino acids. With 6 bases removed from V and 2 bases from J, the gap between germline ends came to 12 bases. This chain's CDR3 is CASSRGPITDTQYF. The CDR3 nucleotides read TGTGCCAGCAGCAGGGGTCCGATCACAGATACGCAGTATTTT.

This chain links TRBV20-1 with TRBJ2-3; D not resolved. Germline assignment: CDR1 DFQATT and CDR2 SNEGSKA (reference sequence). The V end lost 0 bases, the J end lost 14 bases, and 15 bases lay between the germline ends. This CDR3 is built from 12 residues. The CDR3 protein is CSARDRLVGLYF. The DNA for the CDR3 is TGCAGTGCTAGAGATCGCCTAGTGGGTTTGTATTTT.

The rearrangement uses TRBV4-2 and TRBJ2-1, with 12 bases matching TRBD1. V shed 2 bases and J 7 bases; nucleotides not matched to a gene: 9. From germline, CDR1 is LGHNA and CDR2 YNFKEQ. The CDR3 consists of 17 residues. CDR3 residues: CASSQLSGTGGNNEQFF. DNA of the CDR3: TGTGCCAGCAGCCAACTATCCGGGACAGGGGGCAATAATGAGCAGTTCTTC.

V usage is TRBV10-1 and J usage is TRBJ2-5; 9 nucleotides line up with TRBD2. Germline assignment: CDR1 WNHNN and CDR2 SYGVQD (reference sequence). J gave up 4 bases and V 0 bases, and 6 bases lay outside the gene matches. This CDR3 is 16 amino acids long. For the CDR3, the DNA is TGCGCCAGCAGTGAGTCTCGTTCTAGCGGGGTAGAGACCCAGTACTTC. Protein: CASSESRSSGVETQYF.

The V gene is TRBV6-5, the J gene TRBJ1-6; D is unclear. Germline CDR1 MNHEY, CDR2 SVGAGI. This CDR3 is 14 amino acids long. The germline V and J ends were trimmed by 2 bases and 9 bases, with 11 bases remaining between them. The CDR3 bases are TGTGCCAGCAGTTACGGCACCCGTCCTTCACCCCTCCACTTT. Its protein product is CASSYGTRPSPLHF.

V usage is TRBV7-9 and J usage is TRBJ1-1, with 7 bases matching TRBD1. The CDR3 is 13 amino acids. Germline assignment: CDR1 SEHNR and CDR2 FQNEAQ (reference sequence). V shed 6 bases and J 5 bases; nucleotides not matched to a gene: 6. This chain's CDR3 is CASRLIQGTEAFF. DNA of the CDR3: TGTGCCAGCAGGTTGATACAGGGGACTGAAGCTTTCTTT.

The chain employs TRBV7-9 and TRBJ2-3, with a tentative D call TRBD2 (5 bases). The V end lost 5 bases, the J end lost 5 bases, and 17 bases lay between the germline ends. This CDR3 contains 15 residues. Germline V lookup: CDR1 SEHNR, CDR2 FQNEAQ (reference sequence). For the CDR3, the DNA is TGTGCCAGCAGCCTCAGTCGGGCCGGGATAGATACGCAGTATTTT. This sequence encodes CASSLSRAGIDTQYF.